This T cell receptor beta chain is drawn from a study of CD8+CD57+ T cells in acquired aplastic anemia. CD8+CD57+ cell expansion had been shown by flow cytometry in patients chosen for sequencing. TCR beta VDJ combinations and CDR3 sequences were profiled from genomic DNA. Each CDR3 protein gets one entry after TCRdb re-called the reads with MiXCR. The sample shows about 190,000 distinct CDR3 sequences, less than 60% of them seen only once. In the case of this clonotype: One end of the junction varies from germline; a read error may be responsible.

This clonotype was sampled from a human donor with aplastic anemia. Sequenced: sorted CD4+, CD8+, or CD8+CD57+ T cells (not recorded which) from PBMCs.

The CDR3 protein is CASSSDGTATHNSPLHF. In DNA form, the CDR3 reads TGTGCCAGCAGTTCCGACGGGACAGCAACTCATAATTCACCCCTCCACTTT. The gene calls are TRBV10-3 and TRBJ1-6, with TRBD1 matching over 7 bases. From germline, CDR1 is ENHRY and CDR2 SYGVKD. The CDR3 has 17 residues.